This TCR beta chain is drawn from a study of T cell responses to AZD1222 COVID-19 vaccine. Findings and limits, study-wide: The sample set comprised mostly white British donors with more females, and clonal diversity was possibly underestimated.

V was shortened by 1 base and J by 8 bases, with 15 bases between the two germline ends. The CDR3 has 15 amino acids. CDR1 and CDR2 from the germline V gene are MGHRA and YSYEKL. As for this clone: Antigen: not known.

Sequencing used immunoSEQ multiplex PCR; TCRdb keeps in-frame clones, though not all of them. The sample lists about 97,000 clones; about 88% were seen once. Sequencing used peripheral blood, obtained on day 0 of AZD1222 vaccination. The TCR comes from an adult in good health. The genes are TRBV4-1 and TRBJ2-1; D unclear. The CDR3 coding sequence is TGCGCCAGCAGCCAAGTTGACGGGCAGCAGGATGAGCAGTTCTTC. This translates into CASSQVDGQQDEQFF.